Shown below are 2 T cell receptor beta chains from a single sample sequenced in a study of regulatory T cells in long-lasting Graves disease. Arm-PCR with iRepertoire HTBI primers amplified the CDR3 regions for these TCR beta libraries. Via MiXCR, TCRdb re-called the multiplex PCR reads, giving one row per CDR3 protein. In the table there are over 400,000 distinct CDR3 sequences, less than 15% of which are singletons. As for time point: newly diagnosed GD, antithyroid drugs for less than 3 months. PBMCs were the source of the RNA used for TCR sequencing. These data are also associated with another study on T cells in Graves' hyperthyroidism and ophthalmopathy.

The source material was peripheral blood mononuclear cells (PBMCs), sampled at new diagnosis, from a patient treated with antithyroid drugs. These receptors were collected from a woman in her forties or fifties with Graves disease.

This clonotype was found many times. The rearrangement joins TRBV28 to TRBJ1-2, with TRBD1 matching 8 bases. Germline-derived CDR1 and CDR2 are MDHEN and SYDVKM. The CDR3 is 13 residues long. The V and J ends lost 6 bases and 6 bases, in that order; junction bases with no gene match: 6. The CDR3 reads CASSHGQGDGYTF. CDR3 in DNA: TGTGCCAGCAGCCACGGACAGGGTGATGGCTACACCTTC.

This rearrangement joins TRBV19 to TRBJ2-2; D gene uncertain. The CDR3 consists of 14 residues. Germline V gene lookup returns CDR1 LNHDA and CDR2 SQIVND (reference sequence). V was shortened by 8 bases and J by 3 bases, with 13 bases between the two germline ends. CDR3 in DNA: TGTGCCAGTCATCCAGGCCCGTACACCGGGGAGCTGTTTTTT. Translating it yields CASHPGPYTGELFF.